This T cell receptor (beta chain) emerged from a study of graft-versus-host responses after intestinal transplantation. This CDR3 has 15 residues. V shed 9 bases and J 7 bases; nucleotides not matched to a gene: 16. Germline V gene data show CDR1 as LNHDA and CDR2 as SQIVND (reference sequence). Findings of the study overall: Peak levels of circulating GvH clones tracked with early post-transplant HvG declines.

About this clone: What it binds is not known.

The repertoire was sequenced with immunoSEQ multiplex PCR; TCRdb's copy has only in-frame clones and lacks some. The sample shows about 130,000 clones, 85% to 95% of them seen only once. The specimen comprised unstimulated CD4+ T cells sorted from spleen or lymph node cells, sampled before intestinal transplant. The TCR was taken from a human donor who received an intestinal transplant. V usage is TRBV19 and J usage is TRBJ2-3; TRBD2 agrees at 7 bases. The CDR3 DNA follows: TGTGCCAGCAACGGCGGGCGGGAGCGTATGTATACGCAGTATTTT. Translating it yields CASNGGRERMYTQYF. Drawing the rest from reference TRBV19 and TRBJ2-3, the complete variable domain is DGGITQSPKYLFRKEGQNVTLSCEQNLNHDAMYWYRQDPGQGLRLIYYSQIVNDFQKGDIAEGYSVSREKKESFPLTVTSAQKNPTAFYLCASNGGRERMYTQYFGPGTRLTVL.